This entry lists 30 T cell receptor beta chains sequenced from one sample in a study of T cells in Graves' hyperthyroidism and ophthalmopathy. The source material, RNA transcripts, was used to amplify TCR beta CDR3 regions. In the first-round RT-PCR of the TCR CDR3, the HTBI primer set was used. TCRdb passed the multiplex PCR reads through MiXCR, listing each CDR3 protein once. In the table there are about 270,000 distinct CDR3 sequences, 20% to 30% of which are singletons. The sequencing input was blood. Receptors were obtained from a man aged 35-49 years with Graves' hyperthyroidism that later progressed to Graves' ophthalmopathy.

In DNA, the CDR3 is TGTGCCAGCAGTTTCCCGGACAGGGCAGCAAACATTCAGTACTTC. Translated: CASSFPDRAANIQYF. V gene TRBV6-5 combines with J gene TRBJ2-4; 8 bases map to TRBD1. Germline lookup yields CDR1 MNHEY and CDR2 SVGAGI. Germline trimming cut 4 bases from V and 6 bases from J; bases unmatched to any gene: 8. CDR3 length equals 15 residues.

This clonotype was seen only a few times. V gene TRBV12-3 or TRBV12-4 combines with J gene TRBJ1-1; no clear D gene. Trimming left V 8 bases short and J 8 bases short, with 12 bases between. The CDR3 totals 11 residues. The CDR3 region is CASAGRAEAFF. DNA of the CDR3: TGTGCCAGCGCCGGACGGGCCGAAGCTTTCTTT.

In its sample, this clonotype was seen many times. V gene TRBV7-2 combines with J gene TRBJ2-5; 9 bases match TRBD2. This CDR3 is built from 15 residues. Trimming removed 1 base from V and 2 bases from J; junction bases left unmatched: 2. Germline lookup yields CDR1 SGHTA and CDR2 FQGNSA. This CDR3 reads CASSLGAGGQETQYF. In DNA form, the CDR3 reads TGTGCCAGCAGCTTAGGGGCGGGAGGGCAAGAGACCCAGTACTTC. The whole variable domain, filled in from reference TRBV7-2 and TRBJ2-5, reads GAGVSQSPSNKVTEKGKDVELRCDPISGHTALYWYRQSLGQGLEFLIYFQGNSAPDKSGLPSDRFSAERTGGSVSTLTIQRTQQEDSAVYLCASSLGAGGQETQYFGPGTRLLVL.

This clonotype was picked up many times. The V gene is TRBV27, the J gene TRBJ1-1; 9 positions match TRBD1. V shed 6 bases and J 1 base; nucleotides not matched to a gene: 15. Germline V CDR1 and CDR2: MNHEY, SMNVEV (reference sequence). This CDR3 spans 18 amino acids. CDR3 loop: CASSLTGGYAFKNTEAFF. The CDR3 nucleotides are TGTGCCAGCAGCCTTACAGGGGGCTATGCCTTCAAGAACACTGAAGCTTTCTTT.

The V gene is TRBV28, the J gene TRBJ2-4; no reliable D call. CDR1 and CDR2 from the germline V gene are MDHEN and SYDVKM. The CDR3 is 13 amino acids. Trimming took 4 bases from V and 7 from J, leaving 11 bases between them. CDR3 in DNA: TGTGCCAGCAGTTGGATCCACCAGAACATTCAGTACTTC. Protein product: CASSWIHQNIQYF.

This clonotype came up many times. The CDR3 loop reads CASSQDRIGYTF. The CDR3 bases are TGTGCCAGCAGCCAAGATAGAATTGGCTACACCTTC. The gene calls are TRBV3-1 and TRBJ1-2; no definite D call. Trimming pared 0 bases from V and 7 bases from J, leaving 6 bases between. This CDR3 has 12 residues. Germline CDR1 and CDR2: LGHDT and YNNKEL (reference sequence).

This clonotype was observed a few times. The chain joins TRBV6-1 to TRBJ1-2; 8 positions match TRBD1. J was trimmed by 3 bases and V by 3 bases; bases with no gene match: 3. CDR1 is MNHNS and CDR2 is SASEGT in the germline V gene. The CDR3 is made up of 14 amino acids. The CDR3 coding sequence is TGTGCCAGCAGTGATGGGACAGGCCACTATGGCTACACCTTC. Amino acids: CASSDGTGHYGYTF.

This clonotype was picked up many times. The J gene is TRBJ1-2, the V gene TRBV12-3 or TRBV12-4; no clear D. Trimming cost V 5 bases and J 0 bases, with 4 bases left between them. The CDR3 is 12 residues long. The CDR3 DNA follows: TGTGCCAGCAGTACGTCTAACTATGGCTACACCTTC. It encodes CASSTSNYGYTF.

The sample holds many counts of this clonotype. The chain has TRBV14 and TRBJ2-7; D is tentatively TRBD1 or TRBD2 (5 bases each). Per the germline V gene, CDR1 is SGHDN and CDR2 is FVKESK. With 5 bases removed from V and 3 bases from J, the gap between germline ends came to 20 bases. CDR3 size: 16 residues. The CDR3 is CASSSKRIGAYYEQYF. CDR3 coding DNA: TGTGCCAGCAGCTCAAAGCGGATAGGGGCCTACTACGAGCAGTACTTC.

This clonotype was picked up many times. The chain couples TRBV11-1 to TRBJ1-1; TRBD1 aligns across 11 bases. CDR1 and CDR2 from the germline V gene are SGHAT and FQDESV (reference sequence). V shed 5 bases, J shed 3 bases, and the junction held 11 bases outside the gene matches. The CDR3 covers 17 residues. CDR3 in amino acids: CASSTSTWGQGDTEAFF. In nucleotides, the CDR3 is TGTGCCAGCAGCACGAGCACTTGGGGACAGGGGGACACTGAAGCTTTCTTT.

Many counts were recorded for this clonotype. Since the CDR3 does not end with the conserved phenylalanine or tryptophan, this likely comes from a read error. The rearrangement uses TRBV12-3 or TRBV12-4 and TRBJ2-2; the D gene is possibly TRBD1 (6 bases). V was pared by 10 bases and J by 6 bases, with 12 bases between. The CDR3 runs 12 residues. The CDR3 nucleotides read TGTGCCATCACACAGGGAGCCGGGGAGCTGTTTCTT. The encoded protein is CAITQGAGELFL.

Ten or more counts support this clonotype. The chain recombines TRBV2 with TRBJ1-1; D is unresolved. The CDR3 sequence is 13 residues long. The germline V gene encodes CDR1 SNHLY and CDR2 FYNNEI. V was shortened by 4 bases and J by 1 base, with 7 bases between the two germline ends. The CDR3 bases are TGTGCCAGCAGTGGGCCGCAGAACACTGAAGCTTTCTTT. This gives the protein CASSGPQNTEAFF.

This clonotype was observed at least ten times. The chain is built from TRBV5-1 and TRBJ1-1; D is possibly TRBD1 (5 bases). Trimming cost V 0 bases and J 1 base, with 10 bases left between them. Germline loops: CDR1 SGHRS, CDR2 YFSETQ. CDR3 length: 15 residues. CDR3 bases: TGCGCCAGCAGCTTGGGGGGTACAGGGAACACTGAAGCTTTCTTT. It encodes CASSLGGTGNTEAFF.

This clonotype was recorded many times. CDR3 in amino acids: CASSRKGDTGGYTF. The CDR3 DNA follows: TGTGCCAGCAGCCGTAAGGGCGATACGGGTGGCTACACCTTC. The rearrangement uses TRBV3-1 and TRBJ1-2; no definite D call. V was pared by 4 bases and J by 7 bases, with 16 bases between. The CDR3 has 14 residues. Germline values: CDR1 LGHDT, CDR2 YNNKEL (reference sequence).

Many counts were recorded for this clonotype. The V and J genes are TRBV6-4 and TRBJ2-2; D gene uncertain. Trimming took 4 bases from V and 0 from J, leaving 6 bases between them. The CDR3 runs to 14 residues. CDR1 MRHNA and CDR2 SNTAGT come from the germline V gene. The CDR3 region has the DNA TGTGCCAGCAGTGTGCAGGCGAACACCGGGGAGCTGTTTTTT. Its translation is CASSVQANTGELFF.

The table lists this clonotype with many counts. This chain connects TRBV7-6 to TRBJ2-7; D is possibly TRBD2 (5 bases). With 1 base removed from V and 4 bases from J, the gap between germline ends came to 11 bases. The V gene's germline CDR1 is SGHVS and CDR2 FNYEAQ. The CDR3 extends over 14 amino acids. This CDR3 is CASSLELAGYEQYF. The CDR3 DNA sequence: TGTGCCAGCAGCTTAGAGCTAGCCGGTTACGAGCAGTACTTC.

This clonotype appeared many times. J is TRBJ1-2 and V is TRBV6-4; 7 bases fit TRBD1. V trimming: 0 bases; J trimming: 6 bases; junction bases outside the gene matches: 4. CDR1 is MRHNA, CDR2 SNTAGT, per germline. This CDR3 has 14 amino acids. The CDR3 DNA is TGTGCCAGCAGTGACTCGACGACAGGGCATGGCTACACCTTC. Translated: CASSDSTTGHGYTF.

At least ten counts were recorded for this clonotype. J is TRBJ2-7 and V is TRBV10-3, with TRBD2 identical over 7 bases. Trimming at V came to 6 bases and at J to 4 bases, leaving 12 bases not matched to a gene. Per the germline V gene, CDR1 is ENHRY and CDR2 is SYGVKD. The CDR3 is 15 amino acids. The CDR3 DNA is TGTGCCATCAGAAGCGGGAATAGTTTGGGGTACGAGCAGTACTTC. It translates to CAIRSGNSLGYEQYF.

This clonotype came up many times. V and J are TRBV20-1 and TRBJ2-5; D perhaps matches TRBD2 (6 bases). CDR1 DFQATT and CDR2 SNEGSKA come from the germline V gene (reference sequence). Trimming removed 4 bases from V and 4 bases from J, with 16 bases in between. The CDR3 is made up of 14 amino acids. The CDR3 loop is CSAIGRRDRETQYF. The CDR3 coding sequence is TGCAGTGCTATCGGGAGACGGGATCGAGAGACCCAGTACTTC.

The table lists this clonotype with many counts. The chain carries TRBV29-1 and TRBJ2-6; TRBD2 might be the D (5 bases). Germline V lookup: CDR1 SQVTM, CDR2 ANQGSEA. V was trimmed by 3 bases and J by 0 bases, leaving 9 bases between them. This CDR3 has 15 amino acids. CDR3 in DNA: TGCAGCGTTGAGTCGGGAAACTCTGGGGCCAACGTCCTGACTTTC. This codes for CSVESGNSGANVLTF.

This clonotype was detected ten times or more. The rearrangement links TRBV7-8 to TRBJ2-7, with 10 bases identical to TRBD2. This CDR3 has 16 residues. The germline CDR1 and CDR2 sequences are SGHVS and FQNEAQ. Trimming at V came to 5 bases and at J to 4 bases, leaving 11 bases not matched to a gene. CDR3 loop: CASSLAGTSVQYEQYF. CDR3 nucleotides: TGTGCCAGCAGCCTCGCCGGGACTAGCGTACAATACGAGCAGTACTTC.

This clonotype was detected many times. V and J are TRBV28 and TRBJ2-5; D might be TRBD1 or TRBD2, each matching 6 bases. This CDR3 has 14 amino acids. V dropped 1 base and J dropped 4 bases, with 10 bases sitting between them. Per germline, CDR1 MDHEN and CDR2 SYDVKM. In DNA, the CDR3 is TGTGCCAGCAGTTTATTACAGGGAGGAGAGACCCAGTACTTC. Protein: CASSLLQGGETQYF.

This clonotype has at least ten counts. The V gene is TRBV20-1, the J gene TRBJ2-7; a weak D match, TRBD1 (6 bases). V lost 6 bases and J lost 2, with 14 bases in between. This CDR3 is built from 13 residues. Germline lookup yields CDR1 DFQATT and CDR2 SNEGSKA (reference sequence). The CDR3 nucleotides read TGCAGTGCGGAGCCAGGGGCTACCTACGAGCAGTACTTC. This translates into CSAEPGATYEQYF.

This clonotype was counted ten times or more. The rearrangement links TRBV27 to TRBJ1-2; no clear D. V dropped 0 bases and J dropped 2 bases, with 7 bases sitting between them. This CDR3 is 14 amino acids long. The germline CDR1 and CDR2 sequences are MNHEY and SMNVEV (reference sequence). The CDR3 bases are TGTGCCAGCAGTTTATCGGGCCGGAACTATGGCTACACCTTC. Amino acid sequence: CASSLSGRNYGYTF.

The gene calls are TRBV7-2 and TRBJ1-1; no definite D call. Germline V gene lookup returns CDR1 SGHTA and CDR2 FQGNSA. With 0 bases removed from V and 8 bases from J, the gap between germline ends came to 10 bases. The CDR3 totals 13 residues. CDR3 bases: TGTGCCAGCAGCTTAGCCGGGTCCAGAGAAGCTTTCTTT. The encoded protein is CASSLAGSREAFF.

This clonotype was seen a handful of times. The chain recombines TRBV12-3 or TRBV12-4 with TRBJ1-2; maybe TRBD1 (5 bases). There are 16 residues in the CDR3. V lost 6 bases and J lost 4, with 21 bases in between. The CDR3 protein is CASSATGGGGTYGYTF. The CDR3 nucleotides read TGTGCCAGCAGCGCCACGGGAGGTGGGGGGACCTATGGCTACACCTTC.

This clonotype was observed many times. This chain joins TRBV3-1 and TRBJ2-4; D gene uncertain. V was pared by 0 bases and J by 2 bases, with 11 bases between. Germline CDR1 and CDR2: LGHDT and YNNKEL (reference sequence). CDR3 size: 16 residues. CDR3 nucleotides: TGTGCCAGCAGCCAAGAAGTAGTGACACCCAAAAACATTCAGTACTTC. Protein sequence: CASSQEVVTPKNIQYF.

The V gene is TRBV4-2, the J gene TRBJ2-7, with D possibly TRBD2 on 5 matching bases. The germline gives CDR1 LGHNA, CDR2 YNFKEQ. The germline V and J ends were trimmed by 4 bases and 2 bases, with 15 bases remaining between them. There are 15 residues in the CDR3. CDR3 sequence: CASSREWASTYEQYF. CDR3 bases: TGTGCCAGCAGCCGGGAGTGGGCTAGCACCTACGAGCAGTACTTC.

J is TRBJ2-7 and V is TRBV6-2 or TRBV6-3; 7 nucleotides line up with TRBD1. Trimming cost V 0 bases and J 3 bases; bases outside gene matches: 14. Per the germline V gene, CDR1 is MNHEY and CDR2 is SVGEGT. The CDR3 runs to 18 residues. Here the CDR3 reads CASSYSSVDRVYNYEQYF. CDR3 in DNA: TGTGCCAGCAGTTACTCCTCGGTCGACAGGGTTTACAACTACGAGCAGTACTTC.

This clonotype came up many times. The chain carries TRBV28 and TRBJ2-7; unclear D gene. The CDR3 is 14 residues long. Trimming pared 3 bases from V and 1 base from J, leaving 10 bases between. Per the germline V gene, CDR1 is MDHEN and CDR2 is SYDVKM. The CDR3 DNA reads TGTGCCAGCAGTTTGAACAGTTTATCCTACGAGCAGTACTTC. Translating gives CASSLNSLSYEQYF.